The next 32 T cell receptor beta chains were all read from a single sample in a study of blood T cell repertoires in COVID-19. Assay: immunoSEQ multiplex PCR; the TCRdb copy retains only in-frame clones and omits some. The repertoire holds 250,000 to 350,000 clones, with roughly 88% as singletons. The source material was peripheral blood. These receptors were taken from a woman in her forties or fifties with acute or convalescent COVID-19.

The V call is TRBV9, the J call TRBJ1-2; no clear D gene. The germline V gene encodes CDR1 SGDLS and CDR2 YYNGEE. The CDR3 consists of 16 residues. V was cut by 5 bases and J by 0 bases, with 17 bases left in between. Here the CDR3 reads CASSSGAGRTNYGYTF. The CDR3 DNA reads as TGTGCCAGCAGTTCGGGCGCGGGCCGAACTAACTATGGCTACACCTTC. Complete variable domain (other parts from reference TRBV9 and TRBJ1-2): DSGVTQTPKHLITATGQRVTLRCSPRSGDLSVYWYQQSLDQGLQFLIQYYNGEERAKGNILERFSAQQFPDLHSELNLSSLELGDSALYFCASSSGAGRTNYGYTFGSGTRLTVV.

V gene TRBV7-3 combines with J gene TRBJ2-3; D is possibly TRBD2 (5 bases). Germline V gene lookup returns CDR1 SGHTA and CDR2 FQGTGA. There are 15 residues in the CDR3. The V gene lost 5 bases and the J gene lost 3 bases, with 15 bases spanning the gap. The CDR3 coding sequence is TGTGCCAGCAGCGAGACGGGGAGAGGGACAGATACGCAGTATTTT. Its translation is CASSETGRGTDTQYF.

The V call is TRBV19, the J call TRBJ2-5, with 15 bases aligning to TRBD2. The V and J ends lost 3 bases and 10 bases, in that order; junction bases with no gene match: 15. The CDR3 is made up of 18 amino acids. CDR1 is LNHDA, CDR2 SQIVND, per germline (reference sequence). In DNA, the CDR3 is TGTGCCAGTAGTATGTCCGGGACAGCGAGGACTAGCGGGAGGGACCAGTACTTC. Its translation is CASSMSGTARTSGRDQYF.

This chain uses TRBV5-1 with TRBJ2-3; 7 positions agree with TRBD1. V lost 1 base to trimming and J lost 2 bases; unmatched junction nucleotides: 7. Germline V CDR1 and CDR2: SGHRS, YFSETQ. The CDR3 is 16 residues long. CDR3 in DNA: TGCGCCAGCAGCTTGACCGGGACAGATAACACAGATACGCAGTATTTT. Translating it yields CASSLTGTDNTDTQYF. Drawing the rest from reference TRBV5-1 and TRBJ2-3, the complete variable domain is KAGVTQTPRYLIKTRGQQVTLSCSPISGHRSVSWYQQTPGQGLQFLFEYFSETQRNKGNFPGRFSGRQFSNSRSEMNVSTLELGDSALYLCASSLTGTDNTDTQYFGPGTRLTVL.

The chain employs TRBV7-9 and TRBJ1-4; TRBD1 agrees at 8 bases. The CDR3 is made up of 15 amino acids. Germline CDR1 SEHNR, CDR2 FQNEAQ (reference sequence). J lost 8 bases, V lost 1 base, and 6 bases had no gene match. CDR3 DNA sequence: TGTGCCAGCAGCTTAGGGACAGGGCTCGACGAAAAACTGTTTTTT. It codes for CASSLGTGLDEKLFF.

This chain uses TRBV19 with TRBJ1-1; the D gene is possibly TRBD1 (6 bases). The CDR3 is 14 residues long. Trimming left V 3 bases short and J 6 bases short, with 14 bases between. Germline values: CDR1 LNHDA, CDR2 SQIVND (reference sequence). CDR3 protein: CASSIPLGAPEAFF. CDR3 DNA: TGTGCCAGTAGTATCCCTTTGGGGGCACCTGAAGCTTTCTTT.

The rearrangement joins TRBV6-5 to TRBJ1-2; no clear D. Looked up from germline, CDR1 is MNHEY and CDR2 is SVGAGI. The length of the CDR3 is 13 residues. With 10 bases removed from V and 0 bases from J, the gap between germline ends came to 12 bases. CDR3 sequence: CATRPGANYGYTF. The CDR3 DNA reads as TGTGCCACCCGACCGGGAGCTAACTATGGCTACACCTTC.

CDR3 protein: CASRRGDNQPQHF. CDR3 bases: TGCGCCAGCAGACGGGGGGACAATCAGCCCCAGCATTTT. The chain joins TRBV10-2 to TRBJ1-5, with D tentatively TRBD1 (5 bases). The ends were cut back, 6 bases at V and 3 bases at J, with 9 bases in the middle. The CDR3 extends over 13 amino acids. Germline CDR1 is WSHSY and CDR2 is SAAADI.

The V call is TRBV6-2 or TRBV6-3, the J call TRBJ2-7; D not resolved. The CDR3 covers 12 residues. V was clipped by 2 bases and J by 6 bases, with 8 bases between them. Germline V gives CDR1 MNHEY, CDR2 SVGEGT. The CDR3 nucleotides are TGTGCCAGCAGTTACGTGTTGAGCGAGCAGTACTTC. It specifies CASSYVLSEQYF.

The chain links TRBV19 to TRBJ2-1; TRBD2 is a possible D gene (5 bases). The V gene's germline CDR1 is LNHDA and CDR2 SQIVND (reference sequence). This CDR3 contains 15 residues. Trimming stripped 10 bases from V and 0 bases from J, with 16 bases between. The CDR3 DNA sequence: TGTGCCACCCGTCTAGCCGGAAGCTCCTACAATGAGCAGTTCTTC. The encoded protein is CATRLAGSSYNEQFF.

J is TRBJ2-5 and V is TRBV29-1; 9 positions match TRBD1. Germline trimming cut 6 bases from V and 3 bases from J; bases unmatched to any gene: 2. Per germline, CDR1 SQVTM and CDR2 ANQGSEA. The CDR3 contains 12 residues. The CDR3 nucleotides read TGCAGCGTCCGGACAGGGGAAGAGACCCAGTACTTC. It translates to CSVRTGEETQYF. Variable domain in full (rest from reference TRBV29-1 and TRBJ2-5): SAVISQKPSRDICQRGTSLTIQCQVDSQVTMMFWYRQQPGQSLTLIATANQGSEATYESGFVIDKFPISRPNLTFSTLTVSNMSPEDSSIYLCSVRTGEETQYFGPGTRLLVL.

V gene TRBV13 combines with J gene TRBJ2-7; no clear D. V was trimmed by 1 base and J by 2 bases, leaving 6 bases between them. Germline CDR1 and CDR2: PRHDT and FYEKMQ (reference sequence). CDR3 length equals 13 residues. CDR3 DNA sequence: TGTGCCAGCAGCTTAGTAGGAGCCTACGAGCAGTACTTC. As protein: CASSLVGAYEQYF.

This chain links TRBV7-2 with TRBJ1-4; 7 bases are shared with TRBD1. Germline CDR1 SGHTA, CDR2 FQGNSA. J lost 7 bases, V lost 5 bases, and 7 bases had no gene match. This CDR3 is 14 amino acids long. The chain's CDR3 is CASSPDRVFEKLFF. The CDR3 nucleotides read TGTGCCAGCAGCCCCGACAGGGTGTTTGAAAAACTGTTTTTT.

This clone turned up a few times. The chain employs TRBV5-4 and TRBJ1-2; 9 bases align to TRBD1. The trim removed 4 bases at V and 6 bases at J, leaving 4 bases unmatched. This CDR3 is built from 13 residues. The germline V gene has CDR1 SGHNT and CDR2 YYREEE (reference sequence). The CDR3 loop reads CASSAQGADGYTF. In DNA, the CDR3 is TGTGCCAGCAGCGCACAGGGGGCGGATGGCTACACCTTC.

This rearrangement joins TRBV5-5 to TRBJ1-1; no clear D. This CDR3 comprises 15 residues. V dropped 0 bases and J dropped 1 base, with 10 bases sitting between them. Per germline, CDR1 SGHKS and CDR2 YYEKEE (reference sequence). CDR3 in amino acids: CASSLVWSENTEAFF. As DNA, the CDR3 is TGTGCCAGCAGCTTGGTATGGTCAGAGAACACTGAAGCTTTCTTT.

V and J are TRBV9 and TRBJ2-7; perhaps TRBD2 as D (5 bases). V lost 0 bases and J lost 0, with 10 bases in between. Germline CDR1 is SGDLS and CDR2 is YYNGEE. This CDR3 has 15 amino acids. CDR3 region: CASSVGGASSYEQYF. CDR3 in DNA: TGTGCCAGCAGCGTAGGGGGAGCGAGCTCCTACGAGCAGTACTTC.

A note on this clone: A read error may account for a junction end that differs from germline. This chain joins TRBV6-5 and TRBJ2-7; D perhaps matches TRBD1 (6 bases). CDR3 size: 12 residues. CDR1 and CDR2 (germline): MNHEY, SVGAGI. CDR3 sequence reads: CASTLTQGITTF. CDR3 bases: TGTGCCAGCACCCTAACACAGGGAATTACCACCTTC.

J is TRBJ2-1 and V is TRBV4-1, with TRBD2 matching 8 bases. In germline, CDR1 is MGHRA, CDR2 YSYEKL. V shed 0 bases, J shed 2 bases, and the junction held 3 bases outside the gene matches. The CDR3 consists of 16 residues. In DNA form, the CDR3 reads TGCGCCAGCAGCCAAGACGGGACTAGAGCCTACAATGAGCAGTTCTTC. Translating gives CASSQDGTRAYNEQFF.

On this clone itself: The sample holds other DNA sequences that translate to the same CDR3. The chain carries TRBV2 and TRBJ2-3, with 9 bases matching TRBD1. Germline CDR1 is SNHLY and CDR2 is FYNNEI. CDR3 length: 14 residues. The J segment lost 1 base and the V segment lost 6 bases, leaving 2 bases of the junction unmatched. The CDR3 is CASSRDRGTDTQYF. CDR3 bases: TGTGCCAGCAGCCGGGACAGGGGCACAGATACGCAGTATTTT.

In its sample, this clone was seen once. The J gene is TRBJ1-2, the V gene TRBV18; D is possibly TRBD1 (5 bases). The CDR3 spans 13 residues. V was clipped by 2 bases and J by 6 bases, with 10 bases between them. CDR1 KGHSH and CDR2 LQKENI come from the germline V gene. The CDR3 coding sequence is TGTGCCAGCTCACCAGGACATCCCGATGGCTACACCTTC. Its protein product is CASSPGHPDGYTF.

The V gene is TRBV5-1, the J gene TRBJ2-7, with a weak D call TRBD1 (5 bases). The V end was cut by 0 bases, the J end by 6 bases, with 10 bases between. CDR1 is SGHRS and CDR2 is YFSETQ in the germline V gene. CDR3 length equals 13 residues. The CDR3, as DNA: TGCGCCAGCAGCTTGGCTCAGGGTGGCGAGCAGTACTTC. Residues: CASSLAQGGEQYF.

This chain links TRBV28 with TRBJ1-2; a weak D match, TRBD1 (5 bases). The CDR3 is 14 amino acids. Germline V CDR1 and CDR2: MDHEN, SYDVKM. The ends were cut back, 6 bases at V and 5 bases at J, with 16 bases in the middle. CDR3 in DNA: TGTGCCAGCAGCATGCTGGCAGGGCCTTATGGCTACACCTTC. This sequence encodes CASSMLAGPYGYTF.

The rearrangement uses TRBV19 and TRBJ2-1, with 8 bases fitting TRBD2. V was clipped by 7 bases and J by 0 bases; unmatched bases: 8. The CDR3 contains 16 residues. Germline V gene lookup returns CDR1 LNHDA and CDR2 SQIVND (reference sequence). This CDR3 is CASNPTSAYSYNEQFF. The CDR3 region has the DNA TGTGCCAGTAACCCGACTAGCGCCTACTCCTACAATGAGCAGTTCTTC.

This CDR3 reads CASIRGVAGVDTQYF. The CDR3 bases are TGTGCCAGCATCCGTGGGGTAGCGGGAGTAGATACGCAGTATTTT. The genes are TRBV7-2 and TRBJ2-3, with 9 bases that match TRBD2. Germline lookup yields CDR1 SGHTA and CDR2 FQGNSA. CDR3 size: 15 residues. V lost 7 bases to trimming and J lost 5 bases; unmatched junction nucleotides: 10.

Concerning this clone itself: The identical CDR3 is also encoded by other nucleotide sequences in the sample. The V gene is TRBV9, the J gene TRBJ2-1, with unresolved D. V lost 0 bases, J lost 0 bases, and 7 bases lay in between. This CDR3 region has 15 residues. The germline V gene encodes CDR1 SGDLS and CDR2 YYNGEE. CDR3 DNA sequence: TGTGCCAGCAGCGTAGGGGCAGGCTCCTACAATGAGCAGTTCTTC. Amino acid sequence: CASSVGAGSYNEQFF.

The rearrangement joins TRBV7-3 to TRBJ2-1; no clear D. The CDR3 runs to 15 residues. The germline V gene encodes CDR1 SGHTA and CDR2 FQGTGA. V lost 3 bases, J lost 0 bases, and 9 bases lay in between. CDR3 in amino acids: CASSFHASSYNEQFF. Here the CDR3 DNA reads TGTGCCAGCAGCTTTCACGCGAGCTCCTACAATGAGCAGTTCTTC.

The rearrangement links TRBV19 to TRBJ1-4; 8 nucleotides align to TRBD1. This CDR3 spans 14 amino acids. The V segment lost 6 bases and the J segment 6 bases; nucleotides outside the gene matches: 6. Germline CDR1 is LNHDA and CDR2 is SQIVND (reference sequence). The CDR3 DNA follows: TGTGCCAGTAGGACAGGGGCGGCTGATGAAAAACTGTTTTTT. It yields the protein CASRTGAADEKLFF.

The chain links TRBV24-1 to TRBJ1-5; 7 positions match TRBD1. V shed 11 bases, J shed 2 bases, and the junction held 2 bases outside the gene matches. The CDR3 spans 12 residues. Germline V gene data show CDR1 as KGHDR and CDR2 as SFDVKD. The CDR3: CASGQGNQPQHF. The CDR3 DNA sequence: TGTGCCAGCGGACAGGGCAATCAGCCCCAGCATTTT.

This clone turned up a few times. The rearrangement uses TRBV7-2 and TRBJ1-2, with TRBD1 as a possible D gene (6 bases). Trimming removed 5 bases at V and 7 bases at J, with 20 bases between. Looked up from germline, CDR1 is SGHTA and CDR2 is FQGNSA. This CDR3 comprises 15 residues. CDR3 in amino acids: CASSPGVGRGGGYTF. CDR3 sequence (DNA): TGTGCCAGCAGCCCAGGGGTGGGACGAGGGGGTGGCTACACCTTC.

This chain links TRBV21-1 with TRBJ2-3; the table's D call of TRBD2 was not tested on the DNA. TRBV21-1 counts as a pseudogene. The CDR3 is made up of 15 amino acids. The CDR3 DNA reads as TGTGCCAGCAGCAATGTGTCTAGCGGGAATGATACGCAGTATTTT. It encodes CASSNVSSGNDTQYF.

The chain is built from TRBV7-2 and TRBJ1-2; D remains ambiguous. Germline CDR1 SGHTA, CDR2 FQGNSA. The CDR3 loop spans 13 amino acids. The V gene lost 1 base and the J gene lost 8 bases, with 11 bases spanning the gap. CDR3 loop: CASSLGTWRGYTF. The CDR3 bases are TGTGCCAGCAGCTTAGGGACCTGGAGGGGCTACACCTTC.

V is TRBV2 and J is TRBJ1-3, with 10 bases that match TRBD1. The CDR3 length is 13 residues. V was clipped by 11 bases and J by 2 bases; unmatched bases: 3. Germline lookup yields CDR1 SNHLY and CDR2 FYNNEI. The CDR3: CASDRGAGNTIYF. The CDR3, as DNA: TGTGCCTCGGACAGGGGGGCTGGAAACACCATATATTTT.